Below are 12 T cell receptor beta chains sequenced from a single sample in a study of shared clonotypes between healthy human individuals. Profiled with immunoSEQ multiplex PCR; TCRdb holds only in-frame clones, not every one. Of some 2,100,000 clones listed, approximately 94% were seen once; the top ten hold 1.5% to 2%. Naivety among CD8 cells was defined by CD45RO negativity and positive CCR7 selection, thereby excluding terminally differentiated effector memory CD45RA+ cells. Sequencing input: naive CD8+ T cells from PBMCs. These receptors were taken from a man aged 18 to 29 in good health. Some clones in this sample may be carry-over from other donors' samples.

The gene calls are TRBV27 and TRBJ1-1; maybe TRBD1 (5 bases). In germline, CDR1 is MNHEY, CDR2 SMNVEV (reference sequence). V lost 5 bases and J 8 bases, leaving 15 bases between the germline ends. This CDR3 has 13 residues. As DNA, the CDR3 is TGTGCCAGCAGTCCAGGTCGGGGCCGAGAAGCTTTCTTT. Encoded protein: CASSPGRGREAFF.

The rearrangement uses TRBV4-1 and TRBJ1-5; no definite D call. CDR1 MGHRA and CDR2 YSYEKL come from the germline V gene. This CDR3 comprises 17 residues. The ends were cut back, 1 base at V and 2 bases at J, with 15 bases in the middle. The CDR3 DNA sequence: TGCGCCAGCAGCCAAGTAGGAGGCTCTTGGGGCAATCAGCCCCAGCATTTT. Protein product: CASSQVGGSWGNQPQHF.

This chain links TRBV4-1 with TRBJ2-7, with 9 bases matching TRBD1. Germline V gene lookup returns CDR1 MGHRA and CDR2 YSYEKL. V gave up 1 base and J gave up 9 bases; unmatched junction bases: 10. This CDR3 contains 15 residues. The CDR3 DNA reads TGCGCCAGCAGCCAAGGACAGGGGGAGGCTACGGGGCAGTACTTC. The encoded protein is CASSQGQGEATGQYF.

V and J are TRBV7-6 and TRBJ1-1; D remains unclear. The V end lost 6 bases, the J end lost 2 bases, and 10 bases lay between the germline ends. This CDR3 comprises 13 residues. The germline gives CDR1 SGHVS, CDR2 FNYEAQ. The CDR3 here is CASRGRSNTEAFF. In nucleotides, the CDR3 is TGTGCCAGCAGAGGTCGGTCCAACACTGAAGCTTTCTTT.

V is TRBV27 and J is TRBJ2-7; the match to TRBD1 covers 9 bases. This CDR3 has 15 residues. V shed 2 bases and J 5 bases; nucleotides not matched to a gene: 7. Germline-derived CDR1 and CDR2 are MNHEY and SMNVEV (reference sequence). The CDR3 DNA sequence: TGTGCCAGCAGTTTAGGGACAGGGACCTTCCACGAGCAGTACTTC. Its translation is CASSLGTGTFHEQYF.

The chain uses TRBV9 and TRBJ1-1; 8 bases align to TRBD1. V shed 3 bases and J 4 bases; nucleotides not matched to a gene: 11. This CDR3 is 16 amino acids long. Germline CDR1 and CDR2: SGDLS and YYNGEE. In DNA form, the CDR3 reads TGTGCCAGCAGCGGGACGGCGCAGGGGGCATCCACTGAAGCTTTCTTT. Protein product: CASSGTAQGASTEAFF.

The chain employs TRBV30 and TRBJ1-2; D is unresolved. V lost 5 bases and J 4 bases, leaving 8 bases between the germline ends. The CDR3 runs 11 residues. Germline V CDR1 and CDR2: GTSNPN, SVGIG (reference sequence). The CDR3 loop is CAWDNIYGYTF. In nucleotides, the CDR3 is TGTGCCTGGGACAATATCTATGGCTACACCTTC.

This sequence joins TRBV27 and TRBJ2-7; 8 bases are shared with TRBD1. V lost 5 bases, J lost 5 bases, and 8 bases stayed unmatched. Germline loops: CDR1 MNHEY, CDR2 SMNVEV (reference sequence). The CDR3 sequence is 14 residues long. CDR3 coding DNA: TGTGCCAGCAGTCCAAGACAGGGGCACGACGAGCAGTACTTC. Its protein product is CASSPRQGHDEQYF.

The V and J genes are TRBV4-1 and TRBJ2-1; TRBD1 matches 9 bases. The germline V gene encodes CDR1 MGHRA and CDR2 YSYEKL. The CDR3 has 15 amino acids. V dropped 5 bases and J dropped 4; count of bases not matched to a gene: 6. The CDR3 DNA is TGCGCCAGCAGCGTGGACAGGGGTCCTTACAATGAGCAGTTCTTC. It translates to CASSVDRGPYNEQFF.

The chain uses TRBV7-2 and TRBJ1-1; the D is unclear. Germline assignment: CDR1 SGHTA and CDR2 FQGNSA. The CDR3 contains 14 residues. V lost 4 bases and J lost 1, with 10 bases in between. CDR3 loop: CASSSGVANTEAFF. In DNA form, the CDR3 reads TGTGCCAGCAGCTCCGGGGTTGCGAACACTGAAGCTTTCTTT.

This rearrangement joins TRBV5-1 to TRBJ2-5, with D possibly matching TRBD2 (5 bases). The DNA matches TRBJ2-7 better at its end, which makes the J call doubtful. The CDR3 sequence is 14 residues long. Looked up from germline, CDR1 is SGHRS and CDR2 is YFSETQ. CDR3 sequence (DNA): TGCGCCAGCAGCCCGGAGGCAGGAACCTACGAGCAGTACTTC. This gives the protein CASSPEAGTYEQYF.

The chain's CDR3 is CASSLGTAQGYTF. The CDR3 DNA reads TGTGCCAGCAGTTTGGGGACAGCCCAGGGCTACACCTTC. The J gene is TRBJ1-2, the V gene TRBV6-5, with 7 bases identical to TRBD1. This CDR3 has 13 residues. Trimming removed 4 bases from V and 8 bases from J; junction bases left unmatched: 7. Per the germline V gene, CDR1 is MNHEY and CDR2 is SVGAGI.